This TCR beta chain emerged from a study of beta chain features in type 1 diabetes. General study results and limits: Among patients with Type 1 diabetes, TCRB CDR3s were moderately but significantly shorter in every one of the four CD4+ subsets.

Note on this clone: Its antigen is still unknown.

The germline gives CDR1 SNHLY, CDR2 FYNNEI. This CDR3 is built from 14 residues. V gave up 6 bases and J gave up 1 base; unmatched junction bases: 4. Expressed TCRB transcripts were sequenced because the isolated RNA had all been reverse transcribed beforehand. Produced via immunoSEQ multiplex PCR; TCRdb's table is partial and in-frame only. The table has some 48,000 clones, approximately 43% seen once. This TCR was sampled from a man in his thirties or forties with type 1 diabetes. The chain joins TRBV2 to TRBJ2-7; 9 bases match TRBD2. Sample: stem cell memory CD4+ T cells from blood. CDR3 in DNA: TGTGCCAGCAGGGCGGGAGGGCCATCCTACGAGCAGTACTTC. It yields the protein CASRAGGPSYEQYF.